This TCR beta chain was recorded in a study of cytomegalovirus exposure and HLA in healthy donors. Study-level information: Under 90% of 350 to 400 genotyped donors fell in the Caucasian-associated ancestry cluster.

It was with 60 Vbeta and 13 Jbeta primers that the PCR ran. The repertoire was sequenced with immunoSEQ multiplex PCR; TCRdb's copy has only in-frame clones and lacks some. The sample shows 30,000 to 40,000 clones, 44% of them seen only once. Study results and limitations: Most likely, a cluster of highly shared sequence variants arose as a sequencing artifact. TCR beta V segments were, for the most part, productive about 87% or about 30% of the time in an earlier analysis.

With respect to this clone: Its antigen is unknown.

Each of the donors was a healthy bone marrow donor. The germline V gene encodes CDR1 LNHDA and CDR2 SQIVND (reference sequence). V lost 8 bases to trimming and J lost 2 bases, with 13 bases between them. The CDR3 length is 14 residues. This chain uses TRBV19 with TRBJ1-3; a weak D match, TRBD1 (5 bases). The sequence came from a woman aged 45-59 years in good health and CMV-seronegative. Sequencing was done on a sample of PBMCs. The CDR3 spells CASAPGGAGNTIYF. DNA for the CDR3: TGTGCCAGTGCTCCGGGGGGGGCTGGAAACACCATATATTTT.